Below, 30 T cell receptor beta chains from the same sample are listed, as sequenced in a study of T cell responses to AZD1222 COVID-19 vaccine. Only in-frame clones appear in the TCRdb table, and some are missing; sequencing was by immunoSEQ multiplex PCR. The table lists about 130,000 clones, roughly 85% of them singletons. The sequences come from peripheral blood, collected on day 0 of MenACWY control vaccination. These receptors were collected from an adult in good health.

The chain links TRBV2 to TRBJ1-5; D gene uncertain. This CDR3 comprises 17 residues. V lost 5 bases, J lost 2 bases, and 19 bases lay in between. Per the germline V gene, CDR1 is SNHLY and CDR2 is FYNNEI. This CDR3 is CASSSISLLEGNQPQHF. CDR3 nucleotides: TGTGCCAGCAGTAGCATTTCCCTTTTAGAGGGCAATCAGCCCCAGCATTTT.

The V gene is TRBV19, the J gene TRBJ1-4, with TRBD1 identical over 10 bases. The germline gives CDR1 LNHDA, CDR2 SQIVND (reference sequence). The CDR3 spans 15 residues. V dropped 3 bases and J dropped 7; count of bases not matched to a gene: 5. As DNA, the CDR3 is TGTGCCAGTAGTATGCGGACAGGGGGGACTGAAAAACTGTTTTTT. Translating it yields CASSMRTGGTEKLFF. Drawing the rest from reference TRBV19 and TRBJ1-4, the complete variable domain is DGGITQSPKYLFRKEGQNVTLSCEQNLNHDAMYWYRQDPGQGLRLIYYSQIVNDFQKGDIAEGYSVSREKKESFPLTVTSAQKNPTAFYLCASSMRTGGTEKLFFGSGTQLSVL.

CDR3 bases: TGCAGCGTTGAGGTCGTTCCCTACGAGCAGTACTTC. Encoded protein: CSVEVVPYEQYF. The rearrangement uses TRBV29-1 and TRBJ2-7; unclear D gene. Trimming removed 3 bases at V and 2 bases at J, with 8 bases between. The germline V gene has CDR1 SQVTM and CDR2 ANQGSEA. The CDR3 totals 12 residues.

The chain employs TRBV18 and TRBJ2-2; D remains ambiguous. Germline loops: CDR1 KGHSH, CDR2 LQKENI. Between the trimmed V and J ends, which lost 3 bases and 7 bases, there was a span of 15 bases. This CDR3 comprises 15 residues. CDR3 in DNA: TGTGCCAGCTCACCTCTCGCGCTGGGCAACGGGGAGCTGTTTTTT. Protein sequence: CASSPLALGNGELFF.

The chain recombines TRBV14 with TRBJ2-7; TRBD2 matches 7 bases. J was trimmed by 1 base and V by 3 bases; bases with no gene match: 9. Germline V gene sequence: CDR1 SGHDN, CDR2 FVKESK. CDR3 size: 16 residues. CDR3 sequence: CASSHGRRESSYEQYF. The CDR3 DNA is TGTGCCAGCAGCCACGGGCGGCGGGAGTCTTCCTACGAGCAGTACTTC.

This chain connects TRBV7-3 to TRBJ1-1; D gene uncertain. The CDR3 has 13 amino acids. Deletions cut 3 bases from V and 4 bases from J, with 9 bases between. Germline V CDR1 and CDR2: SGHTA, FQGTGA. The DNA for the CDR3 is TGTGCCAGCAGCTTGGGTTTGAGCACTGAAGCTTTCTTT. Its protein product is CASSLGLSTEAFF.

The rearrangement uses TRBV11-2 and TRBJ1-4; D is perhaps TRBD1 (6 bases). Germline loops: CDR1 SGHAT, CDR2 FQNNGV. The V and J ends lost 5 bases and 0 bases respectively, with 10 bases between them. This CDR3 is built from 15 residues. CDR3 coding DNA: TGTGCCAGCAGCCACAGGGAATCAACTAATGAAAAACTGTTTTTT. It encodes CASSHRESTNEKLFF.

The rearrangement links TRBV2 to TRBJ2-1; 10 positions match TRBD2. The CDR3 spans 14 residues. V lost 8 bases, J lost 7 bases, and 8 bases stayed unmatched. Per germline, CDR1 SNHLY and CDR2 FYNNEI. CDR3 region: CASLLAGVPNEQFF. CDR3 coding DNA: TGTGCCAGCCTCCTAGCGGGAGTCCCAAATGAGCAGTTCTTC.

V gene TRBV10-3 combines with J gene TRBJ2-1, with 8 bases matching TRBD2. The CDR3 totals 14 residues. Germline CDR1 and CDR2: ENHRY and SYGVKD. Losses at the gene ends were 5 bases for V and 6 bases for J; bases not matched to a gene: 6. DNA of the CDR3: TGTGCCATCAGTCGGGAGGGCGAGTTCAATGAGCAGTTCTTC. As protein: CAISREGEFNEQFF.

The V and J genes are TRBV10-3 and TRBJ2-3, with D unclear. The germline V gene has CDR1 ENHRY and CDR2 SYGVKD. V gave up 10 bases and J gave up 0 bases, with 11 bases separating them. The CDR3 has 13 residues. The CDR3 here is CATLTTSTDTQYF. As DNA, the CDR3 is TGTGCCACCTTGACAACTAGCACAGATACGCAGTATTTT.

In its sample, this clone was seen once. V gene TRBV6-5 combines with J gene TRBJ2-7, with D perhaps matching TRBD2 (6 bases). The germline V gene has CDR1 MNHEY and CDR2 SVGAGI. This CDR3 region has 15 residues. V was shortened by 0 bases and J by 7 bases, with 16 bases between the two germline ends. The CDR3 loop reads CASSYSGTSDREQYF. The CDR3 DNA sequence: TGTGCCAGCAGTTACTCGGGGACTTCGGATCGGGAGCAGTACTTC.

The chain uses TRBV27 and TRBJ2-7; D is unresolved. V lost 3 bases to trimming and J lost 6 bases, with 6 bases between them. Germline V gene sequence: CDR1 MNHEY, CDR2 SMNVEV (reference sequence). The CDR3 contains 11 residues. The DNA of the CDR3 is TGTGCCAGCAGTTTTGGGTCCGAGCAGTACTTC. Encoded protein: CASSFGSEQYF.

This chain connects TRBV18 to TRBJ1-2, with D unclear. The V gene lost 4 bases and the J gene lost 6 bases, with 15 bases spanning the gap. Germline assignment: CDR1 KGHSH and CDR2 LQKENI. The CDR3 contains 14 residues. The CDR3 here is CASSRLQAENGYTF. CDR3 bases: TGTGCCAGCTCACGTCTGCAGGCGGAAAATGGCTACACCTTC.

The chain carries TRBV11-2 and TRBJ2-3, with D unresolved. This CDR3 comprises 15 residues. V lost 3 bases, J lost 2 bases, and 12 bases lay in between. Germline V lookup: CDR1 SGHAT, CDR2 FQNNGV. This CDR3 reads CASSFWKSATDTQYF. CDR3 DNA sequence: TGTGCCAGCAGCTTTTGGAAATCGGCCACAGATACGCAGTATTTT.

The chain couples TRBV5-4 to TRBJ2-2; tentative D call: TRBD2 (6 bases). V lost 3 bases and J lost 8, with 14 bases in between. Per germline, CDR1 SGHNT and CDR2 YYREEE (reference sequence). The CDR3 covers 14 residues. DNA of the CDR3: TGTGCCAGCAGCTGGGACTCCCGGGGGGGGGAGCTGTTTTTT. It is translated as CASSWDSRGGELFF.

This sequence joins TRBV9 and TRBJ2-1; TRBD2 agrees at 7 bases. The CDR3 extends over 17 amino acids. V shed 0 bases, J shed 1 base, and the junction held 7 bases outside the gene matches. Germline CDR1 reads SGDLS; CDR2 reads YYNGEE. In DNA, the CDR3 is TGTGCCAGCAGCGTAGCGGGTAGCGGGCAATCCTACAATGAGCAGTTCTTC. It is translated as CASSVAGSGQSYNEQFF.

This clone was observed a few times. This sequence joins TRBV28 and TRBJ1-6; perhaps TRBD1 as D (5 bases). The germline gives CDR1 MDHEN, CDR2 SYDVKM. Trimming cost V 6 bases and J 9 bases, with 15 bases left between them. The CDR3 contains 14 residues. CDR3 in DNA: TGTGCCAGCAGACCAACAGGTTTGGTTTCACCCCTCCACTTT. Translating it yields CASRPTGLVSPLHF. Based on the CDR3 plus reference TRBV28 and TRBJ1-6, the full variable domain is DVKVTQSSRYLVKRTGEKVFLECVQDMDHENMFWYRQDPGLGLRLIYFSYDVKMKEKGDIPEGYSVSREKKERFSLILESASTNQTSMYLCASRPTGLVSPLHFGNGTRLTVT.

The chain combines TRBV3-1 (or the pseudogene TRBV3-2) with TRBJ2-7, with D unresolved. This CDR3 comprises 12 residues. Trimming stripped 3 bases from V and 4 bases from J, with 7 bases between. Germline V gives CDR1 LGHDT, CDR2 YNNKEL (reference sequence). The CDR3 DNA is TGTGCCAGCAGCCAGAACACGTACGAGCAGTACTTC. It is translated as CASSQNTYEQYF.

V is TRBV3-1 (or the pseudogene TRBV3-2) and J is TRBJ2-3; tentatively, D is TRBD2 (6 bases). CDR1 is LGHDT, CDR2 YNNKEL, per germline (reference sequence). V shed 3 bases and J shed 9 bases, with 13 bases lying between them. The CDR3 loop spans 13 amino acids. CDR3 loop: CASSQGGWGTQYF. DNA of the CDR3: TGTGCCAGCAGCCAGGGAGGATGGGGAACGCAGTATTTT.

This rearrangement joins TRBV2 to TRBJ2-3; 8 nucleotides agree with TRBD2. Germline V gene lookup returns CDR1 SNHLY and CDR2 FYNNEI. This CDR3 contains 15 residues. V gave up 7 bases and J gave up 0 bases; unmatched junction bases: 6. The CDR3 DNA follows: TGTGCCAGCAACCCGAGCGGGAGTAGCACAGATACGCAGTATTTT. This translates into CASNPSGSSTDTQYF.

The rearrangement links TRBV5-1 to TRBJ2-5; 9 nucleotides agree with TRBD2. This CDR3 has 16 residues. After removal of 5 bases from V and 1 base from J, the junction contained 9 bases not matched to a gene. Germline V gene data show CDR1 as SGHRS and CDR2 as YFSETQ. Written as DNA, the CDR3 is TGCGCCAGCAGTTTAGATCCTAGCGGGACCCAAGAGACCCAGTACTTC. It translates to CASSLDPSGTQETQYF.

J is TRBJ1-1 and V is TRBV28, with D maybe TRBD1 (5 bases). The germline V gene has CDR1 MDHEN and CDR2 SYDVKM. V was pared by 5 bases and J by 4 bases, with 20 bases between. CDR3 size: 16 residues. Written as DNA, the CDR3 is TGTGCCAGCAGTCTCTCGGGGGGACTCTCAATCACTGAAGCTTTCTTT. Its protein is CASSLSGGLSITEAFF.

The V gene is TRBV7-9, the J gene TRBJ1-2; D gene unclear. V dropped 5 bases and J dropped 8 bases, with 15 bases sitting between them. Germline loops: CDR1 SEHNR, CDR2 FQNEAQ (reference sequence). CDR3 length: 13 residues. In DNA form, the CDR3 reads TGTGCCAGCAGCCCAGACTCGGTTGACGGCTACACCTTC. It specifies CASSPDSVDGYTF.

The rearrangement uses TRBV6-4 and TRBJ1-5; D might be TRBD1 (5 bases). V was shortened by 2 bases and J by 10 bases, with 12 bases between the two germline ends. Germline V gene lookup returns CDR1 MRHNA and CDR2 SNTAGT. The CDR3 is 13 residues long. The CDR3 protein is CASSDGAHGPQHF. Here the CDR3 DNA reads TGTGCCAGCAGTGACGGGGCGCACGGCCCCCAGCATTTT.

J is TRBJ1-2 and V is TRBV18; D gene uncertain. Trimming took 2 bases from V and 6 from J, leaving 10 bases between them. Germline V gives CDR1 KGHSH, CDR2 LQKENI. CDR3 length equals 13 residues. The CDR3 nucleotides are TGTGCCAGCTCACCAAATTGGGTGGATGGCTACACCTTC. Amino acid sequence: CASSPNWVDGYTF.

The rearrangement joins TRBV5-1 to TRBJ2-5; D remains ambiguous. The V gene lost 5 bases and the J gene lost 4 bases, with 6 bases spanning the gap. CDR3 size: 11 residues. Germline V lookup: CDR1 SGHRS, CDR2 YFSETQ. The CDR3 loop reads CASSTVETQYF. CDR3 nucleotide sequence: TGCGCCAGCAGTACTGTAGAGACCCAGTACTTC.

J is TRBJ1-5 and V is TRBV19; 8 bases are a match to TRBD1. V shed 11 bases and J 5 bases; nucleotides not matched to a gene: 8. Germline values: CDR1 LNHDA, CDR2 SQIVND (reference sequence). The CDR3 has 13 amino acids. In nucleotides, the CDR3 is TGTGCCGCCAGGGACAGGTTGGATCAGCCCCAGCATTTT. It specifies CAARDRLDQPQHF.

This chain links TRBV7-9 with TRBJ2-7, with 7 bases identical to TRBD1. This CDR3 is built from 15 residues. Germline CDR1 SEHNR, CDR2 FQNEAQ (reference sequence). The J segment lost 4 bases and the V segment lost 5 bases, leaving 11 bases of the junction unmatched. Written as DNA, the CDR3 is TGTGCCAGCAGCAAAAGACAGGGTAAGGATTACGAGCAGTACTTC. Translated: CASSKRQGKDYEQYF.

CDR3 amino acids: CASSSKAGEPLYNEQFF. The CDR3 DNA reads as TGTGCCAGCAGCTCCAAAGCGGGAGAGCCCCTCTACAATGAGCAGTTCTTC. The chain combines TRBV7-6 with TRBJ2-1, with 8 positions matching TRBD2. J gave up 3 bases and V 4 bases, and 11 bases lay outside the gene matches. The V gene's germline CDR1 is SGHVS and CDR2 FNYEAQ. The CDR3 contains 17 residues.

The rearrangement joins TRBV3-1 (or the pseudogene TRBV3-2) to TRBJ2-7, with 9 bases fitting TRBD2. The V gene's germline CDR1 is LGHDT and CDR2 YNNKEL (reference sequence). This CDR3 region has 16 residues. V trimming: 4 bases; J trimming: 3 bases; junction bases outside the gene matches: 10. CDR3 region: CASSPSGRSYYYEQYF. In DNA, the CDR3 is TGTGCCAGCAGCCCCAGCGGGAGGTCTTACTACTACGAGCAGTACTTC.